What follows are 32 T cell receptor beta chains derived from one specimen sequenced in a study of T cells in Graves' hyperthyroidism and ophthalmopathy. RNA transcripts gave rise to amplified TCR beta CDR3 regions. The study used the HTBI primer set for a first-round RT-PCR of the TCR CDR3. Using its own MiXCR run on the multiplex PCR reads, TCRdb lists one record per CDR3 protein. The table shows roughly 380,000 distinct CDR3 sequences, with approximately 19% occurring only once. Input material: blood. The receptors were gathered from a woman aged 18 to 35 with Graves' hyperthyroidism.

Here the CDR3 DNA reads TGCAGTGCCCCGGGCTCAGAAGGGCGATACGAGCAGTACTTC. This sequence encodes CSAPGSEGRYEQYF. The chain couples TRBV20-1 to TRBJ2-7; the D is unclear. The CDR3 covers 14 residues. The ends were cut back, 6 bases at V and 4 bases at J, with 19 bases in the middle. The V gene's germline CDR1 is DFQATT and CDR2 SNEGSKA (reference sequence).

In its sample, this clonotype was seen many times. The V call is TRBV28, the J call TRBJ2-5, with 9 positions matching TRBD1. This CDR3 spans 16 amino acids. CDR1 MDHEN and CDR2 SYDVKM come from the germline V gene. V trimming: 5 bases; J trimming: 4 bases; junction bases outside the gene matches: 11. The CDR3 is CASSDSGTGSPETQYF. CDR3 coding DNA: TGTGCCAGCAGTGATTCCGGGACAGGGTCCCCAGAGACCCAGTACTTC.

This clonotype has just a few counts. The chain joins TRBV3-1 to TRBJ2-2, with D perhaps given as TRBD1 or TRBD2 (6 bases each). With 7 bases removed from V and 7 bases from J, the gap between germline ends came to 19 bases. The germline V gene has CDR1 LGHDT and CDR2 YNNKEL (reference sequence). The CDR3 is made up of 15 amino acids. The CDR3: CASTNGGFWGGELFF. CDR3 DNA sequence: TGTGCCAGCACCAACGGGGGCTTCTGGGGCGGGGAGCTGTTTTTT.

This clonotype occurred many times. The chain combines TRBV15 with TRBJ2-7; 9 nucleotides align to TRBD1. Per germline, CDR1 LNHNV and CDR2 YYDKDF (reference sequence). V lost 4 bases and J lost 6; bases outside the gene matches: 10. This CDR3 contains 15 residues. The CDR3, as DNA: TGTGCCACCAGCACCCCCGGGACAGGGATGAGCGAGCAGTACTTC. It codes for CATSTPGTGMSEQYF.

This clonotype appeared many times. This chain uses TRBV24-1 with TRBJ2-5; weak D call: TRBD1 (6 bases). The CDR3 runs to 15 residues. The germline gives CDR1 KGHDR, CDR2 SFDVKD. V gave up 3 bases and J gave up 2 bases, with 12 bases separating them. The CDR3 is CATSDRRTVQETQYF. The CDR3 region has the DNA TGTGCCACCAGTGATCGACGGACAGTACAAGAGACCCAGTACTTC.

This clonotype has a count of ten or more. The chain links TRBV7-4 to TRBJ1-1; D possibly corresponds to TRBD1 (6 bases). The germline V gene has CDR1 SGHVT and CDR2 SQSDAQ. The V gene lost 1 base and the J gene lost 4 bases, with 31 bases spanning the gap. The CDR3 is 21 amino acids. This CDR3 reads CASSLGGWAGDGNLGVTEAFF. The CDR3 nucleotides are TGTGCCAGCAGCTTAGGGGGTTGGGCAGGGGATGGCAATCTTGGAGTCACTGAAGCTTTCTTT. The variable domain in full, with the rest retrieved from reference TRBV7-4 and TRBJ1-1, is GAGVSQSPRYKVAKRGRDVALRCDSISGHVTLYWYRQTLGQGSEVLTYSQSDAQRDKSGRPSGRFSAERPERSVSTLKIQRTEQGDSAVYLCASSLGGWAGDGNLGVTEAFFGQGTRLTVV.

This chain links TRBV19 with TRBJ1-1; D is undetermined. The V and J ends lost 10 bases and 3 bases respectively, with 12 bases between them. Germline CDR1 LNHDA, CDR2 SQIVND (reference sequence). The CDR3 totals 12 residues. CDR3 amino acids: CATSLGDTEAFF. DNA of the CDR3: TGTGCCACTAGCCTCGGGGACACTGAAGCTTTCTTT.

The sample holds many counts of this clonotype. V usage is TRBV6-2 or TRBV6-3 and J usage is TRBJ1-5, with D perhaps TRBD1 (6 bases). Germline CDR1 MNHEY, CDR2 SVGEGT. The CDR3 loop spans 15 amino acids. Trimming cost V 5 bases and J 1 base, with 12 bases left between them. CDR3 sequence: CASSPGTQSNQPQHF. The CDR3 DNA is TGTGCCAGCAGTCCCGGGACACAGAGCAATCAGCCCCAGCATTTT.

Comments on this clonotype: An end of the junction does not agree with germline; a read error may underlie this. The CDR3 region has the DNA TGTGCCAGCAGTTTCGGCCCGGAAAATGGGGCCAACGTTCTGACTTTC. Its protein is CASSFGPENGANVLTF. This sequence joins TRBV12-3 or TRBV12-4 and TRBJ2-6; tentative D call: TRBD1 (5 bases). The CDR3 covers 16 residues.

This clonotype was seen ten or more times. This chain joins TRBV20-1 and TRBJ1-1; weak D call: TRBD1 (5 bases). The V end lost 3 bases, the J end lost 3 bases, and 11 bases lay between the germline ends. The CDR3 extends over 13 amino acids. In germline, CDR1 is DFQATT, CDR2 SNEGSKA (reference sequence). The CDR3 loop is CSARRGADTEAFF. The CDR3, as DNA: TGCAGTGCTAGGCGGGGCGCCGACACTGAAGCTTTCTTT.

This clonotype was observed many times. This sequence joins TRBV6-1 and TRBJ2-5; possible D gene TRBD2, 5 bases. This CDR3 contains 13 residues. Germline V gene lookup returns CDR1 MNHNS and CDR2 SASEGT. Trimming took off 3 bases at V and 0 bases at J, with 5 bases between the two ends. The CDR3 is CASSERDQETQYF. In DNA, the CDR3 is TGTGCCAGCAGTGAGAGGGACCAAGAGACCCAGTACTTC.

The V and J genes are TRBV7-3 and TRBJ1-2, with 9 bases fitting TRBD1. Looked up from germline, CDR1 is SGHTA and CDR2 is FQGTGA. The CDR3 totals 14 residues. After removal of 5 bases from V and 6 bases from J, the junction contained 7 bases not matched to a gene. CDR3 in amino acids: CASSHGGQGDGYTF. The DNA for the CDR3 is TGTGCCAGCAGCCACGGGGGACAGGGAGATGGCTACACCTTC.

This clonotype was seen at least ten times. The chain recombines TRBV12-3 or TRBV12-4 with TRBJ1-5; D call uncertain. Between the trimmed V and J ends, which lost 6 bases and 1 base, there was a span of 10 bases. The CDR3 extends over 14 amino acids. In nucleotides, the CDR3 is TGTGCCAGCAGCCGGTTTCCAAGCAATCAGCCCCAGCATTTT. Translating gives CASSRFPSNQPQHF.

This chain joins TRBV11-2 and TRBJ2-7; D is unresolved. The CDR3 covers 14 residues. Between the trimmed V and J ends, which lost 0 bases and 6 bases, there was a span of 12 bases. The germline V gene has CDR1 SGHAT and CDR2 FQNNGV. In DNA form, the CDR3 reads TGTGCCAGCAGCTTAGATGAAACTACGGGCGAGCAGTACTTC. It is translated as CASSLDETTGEQYF.

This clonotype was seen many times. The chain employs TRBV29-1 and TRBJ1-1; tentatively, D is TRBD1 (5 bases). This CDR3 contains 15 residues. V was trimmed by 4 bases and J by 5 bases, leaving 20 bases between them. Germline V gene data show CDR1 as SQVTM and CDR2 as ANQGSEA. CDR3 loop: CSVVDNPRGGTEAFF. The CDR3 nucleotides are TGCAGCGTTGTGGACAACCCCCGGGGAGGGACTGAAGCTTTCTTT.

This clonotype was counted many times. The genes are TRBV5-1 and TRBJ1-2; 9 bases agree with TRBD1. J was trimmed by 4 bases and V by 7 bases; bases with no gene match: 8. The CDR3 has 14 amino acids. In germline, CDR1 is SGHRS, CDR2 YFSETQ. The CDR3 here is CASRLGQGIYGYTF. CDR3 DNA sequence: TGCGCCAGCCGCCTGGGACAGGGAATCTATGGCTACACCTTC.

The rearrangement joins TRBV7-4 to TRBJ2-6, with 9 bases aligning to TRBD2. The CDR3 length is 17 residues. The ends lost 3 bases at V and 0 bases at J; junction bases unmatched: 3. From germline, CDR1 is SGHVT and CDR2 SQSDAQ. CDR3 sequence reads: CASSLRGGNSGANVLTF. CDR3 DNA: TGTGCCAGCAGCTTGCGGGGGGGCAACTCTGGGGCCAACGTCCTGACTTTC. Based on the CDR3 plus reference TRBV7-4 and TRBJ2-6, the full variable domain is GAGVSQSPRYKVAKRGRDVALRCDSISGHVTLYWYRQTLGQGSEVLTYSQSDAQRDKSGRPSGRFSAERPERSVSTLKIQRTEQGDSAVYLCASSLRGGNSGANVLTFGAGSRLTVL.

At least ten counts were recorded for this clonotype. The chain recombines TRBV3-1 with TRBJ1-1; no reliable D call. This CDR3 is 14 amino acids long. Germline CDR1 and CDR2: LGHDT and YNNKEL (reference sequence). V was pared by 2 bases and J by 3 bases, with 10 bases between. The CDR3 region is CASSQYTPDTEAFF. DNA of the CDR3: TGTGCCAGCAGCCAATACACGCCGGACACTGAAGCTTTCTTT.

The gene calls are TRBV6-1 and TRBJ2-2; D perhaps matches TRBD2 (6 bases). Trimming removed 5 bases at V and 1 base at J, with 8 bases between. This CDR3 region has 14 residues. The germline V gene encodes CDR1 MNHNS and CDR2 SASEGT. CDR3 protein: CASSLRGNTGELFF. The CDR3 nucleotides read TGTGCCAGCAGTCTGCGGGGGAACACCGGGGAGCTGTTTTTT.

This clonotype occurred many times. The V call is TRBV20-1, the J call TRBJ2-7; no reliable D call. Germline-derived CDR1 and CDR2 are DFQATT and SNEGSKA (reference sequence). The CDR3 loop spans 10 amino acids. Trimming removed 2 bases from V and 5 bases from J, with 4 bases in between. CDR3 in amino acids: CSARTDEQYF. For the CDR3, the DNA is TGCAGTGCTAGAACGGACGAGCAGTACTTC.

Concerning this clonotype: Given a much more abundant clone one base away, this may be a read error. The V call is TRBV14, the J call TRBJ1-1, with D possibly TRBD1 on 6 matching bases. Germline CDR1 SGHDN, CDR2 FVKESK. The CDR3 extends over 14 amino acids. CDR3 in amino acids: CTSSQSRTVLEAFF. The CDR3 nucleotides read TGTACCAGCAGCCAGAGCCGGACAGTGCTTGAAGCTTTCTTT.

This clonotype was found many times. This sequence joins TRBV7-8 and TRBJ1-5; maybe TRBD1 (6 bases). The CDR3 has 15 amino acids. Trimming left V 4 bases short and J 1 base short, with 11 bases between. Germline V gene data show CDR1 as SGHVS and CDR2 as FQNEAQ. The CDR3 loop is CASSSFRGSNQPQHF. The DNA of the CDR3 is TGTGCCAGCAGCTCCTTTAGGGGGAGCAATCAGCCCCAGCATTTT.

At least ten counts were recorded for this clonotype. CDR3 coding DNA: TGTGCCAGCAGTGAAGCTGGACAGAACTACGAGCAGTACTTC. It yields the protein CASSEAGQNYEQYF. V usage is TRBV6-1 and J usage is TRBJ2-7; D is perhaps TRBD1 (6 bases). CDR1 and CDR2 from the germline V gene are MNHNS and SASEGT. This CDR3 contains 14 residues. Trimming removed 0 bases from V and 3 bases from J, with 9 bases in between.

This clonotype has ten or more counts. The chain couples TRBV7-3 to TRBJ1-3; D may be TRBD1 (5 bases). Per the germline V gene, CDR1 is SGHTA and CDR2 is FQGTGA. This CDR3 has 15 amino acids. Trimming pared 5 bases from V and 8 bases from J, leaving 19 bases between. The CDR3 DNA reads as TGTGCCAGCAGCGCGTCCGGGACCGGAGTCGACACCATATATTTT. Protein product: CASSASGTGVDTIYF.

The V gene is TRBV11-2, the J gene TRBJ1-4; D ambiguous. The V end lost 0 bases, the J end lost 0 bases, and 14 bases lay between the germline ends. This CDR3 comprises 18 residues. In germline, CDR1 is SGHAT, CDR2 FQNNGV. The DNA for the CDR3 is TGTGCCAGCAGCTTAGAGCTGAGAACAGATGCAACTAATGAAAAACTGTTTTTT. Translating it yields CASSLELRTDATNEKLFF.

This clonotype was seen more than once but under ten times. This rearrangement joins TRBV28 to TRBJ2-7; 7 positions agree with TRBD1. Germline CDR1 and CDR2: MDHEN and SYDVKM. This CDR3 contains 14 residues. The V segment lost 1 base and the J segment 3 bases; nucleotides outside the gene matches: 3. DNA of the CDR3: TGTGCCAGCAGTTTATCTGGGACAGACTACGAGCAGTACTTC. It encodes CASSLSGTDYEQYF. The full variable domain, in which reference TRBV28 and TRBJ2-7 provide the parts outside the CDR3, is DVKVTQSSRYLVKRTGEKVFLECVQDMDHENMFWYRQDPGLGLRLIYFSYDVKMKEKGDIPEGYSVSREKKERFSLILESASTNQTSMYLCASSLSGTDYEQYFGPGTRLTVT.

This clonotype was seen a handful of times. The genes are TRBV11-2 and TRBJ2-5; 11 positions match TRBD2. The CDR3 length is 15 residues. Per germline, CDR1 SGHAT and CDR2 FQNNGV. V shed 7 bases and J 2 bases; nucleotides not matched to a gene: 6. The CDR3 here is CASNPSGGLQETQYF. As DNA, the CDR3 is TGTGCCAGCAACCCTAGCGGGGGGCTACAAGAGACCCAGTACTTC.

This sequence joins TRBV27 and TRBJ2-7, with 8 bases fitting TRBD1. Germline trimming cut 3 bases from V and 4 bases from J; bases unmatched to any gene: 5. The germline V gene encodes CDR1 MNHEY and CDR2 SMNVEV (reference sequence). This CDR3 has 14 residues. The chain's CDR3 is CASSFAGGVYEQYF. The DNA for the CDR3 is TGTGCCAGCAGTTTCGCAGGGGGCGTTTACGAGCAGTACTTC.

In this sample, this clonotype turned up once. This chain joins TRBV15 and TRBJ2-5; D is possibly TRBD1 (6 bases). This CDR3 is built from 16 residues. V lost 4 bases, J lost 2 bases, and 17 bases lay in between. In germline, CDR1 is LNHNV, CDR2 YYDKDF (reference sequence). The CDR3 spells CATSNGEWGLQETQYF. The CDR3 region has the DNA TGTGCCACCAGCAACGGAGAATGGGGGCTACAAGAGACCCAGTACTTC.

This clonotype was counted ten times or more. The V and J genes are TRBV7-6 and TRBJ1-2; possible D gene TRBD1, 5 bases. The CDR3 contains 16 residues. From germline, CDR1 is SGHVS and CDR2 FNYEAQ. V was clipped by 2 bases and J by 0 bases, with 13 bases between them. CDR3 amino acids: CASSLNVDRPNYGYTF. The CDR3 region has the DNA TGTGCCAGCAGCTTAAATGTAGACAGACCTAACTATGGCTACACCTTC.

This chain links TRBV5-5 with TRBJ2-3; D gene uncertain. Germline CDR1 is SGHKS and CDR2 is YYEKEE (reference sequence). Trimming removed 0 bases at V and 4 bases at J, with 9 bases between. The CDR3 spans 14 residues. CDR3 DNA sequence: TGTGCCAGCAGCTTGGAATGGGTTCCAGATACGCAGTATTTT. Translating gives CASSLEWVPDTQYF.

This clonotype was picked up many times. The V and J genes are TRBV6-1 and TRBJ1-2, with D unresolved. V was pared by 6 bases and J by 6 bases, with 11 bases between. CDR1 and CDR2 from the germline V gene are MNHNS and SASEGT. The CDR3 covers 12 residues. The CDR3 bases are TGTGCCAGCAGAGACGTTGGGAATGGCTACACCTTC. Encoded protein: CASRDVGNGYTF.